Listed below are T cell receptor beta chains from one sample, sequenced in a study of blood T cell repertoires in COVID-19. The table came from immunoSEQ multiplex PCR; TCRdb's copy has only in-frame clones and leaves some out. The data hold 260,000 or so clones, with 87% observed a single time. Specimen: PBMCs or T cells enriched from blood (not recorded which). These receptors all stem from a woman in her 30s with acute COVID-19. Both conserved end residues are part of each CDR3. A D gene is named only where the DNA matches it firmly. Rows may omit the clone size; those that give it use once, few, many or a size class.

D: NA; J: TRBJ1-1; size: NA; V: TRBV7-8; DNA: TGTGCCAGCAGCTTAGCGATAGGAGGAGGGAACACTGAAGCTTTCTTT; CDR3: CASSLAIGGGNTEAFF
D: NA; J: TRBJ2-1; size: few; V: TRBV18; DNA: TGTGCCAGCTCACTACCGGGAGCCTACAATGAGCAGTTCTTC; CDR3: CASSLPGAYNEQFF
D: TRBD2; J: TRBJ2-3; size: NA; V: TRBV6-4; DNA: TGTGCCAGCAGTGGTGCGGGGGGCACAGATACGCAGTATTTT; CDR3: CASSGAGGTDTQYF
D: NA; J: TRBJ1-1; size: many; V: TRBV20-1; DNA: TGCAGCGTAGGGGAGGTCACTGAAGCTTTCTTT; CDR3: CSVGEVTEAFF
D: NA; J: TRBJ2-7; size: NA; V: TRBV5-1; DNA: TGCGCCAGCAGCTTGGAAGGGGGCGAGCAGTACTTC; CDR3: CASSLEGGEQYF
D: NA; J: TRBJ2-7; size: NA; V: TRBV2; DNA: TGTGCCAGCAGTGAAGCGGGCACAGGGTTAGGGTACGAGCAGTACTTC; CDR3: CASSEAGTGLGYEQYF
D: TRBD1; J: TRBJ1-5; size: NA; V: TRBV7-9; DNA: TGTGCCAGCAGCCAGATGACAGGGCCCCCCAATCAGCCCCAGCATTTT; CDR3: CASSQMTGPPNQPQHF
D: NA; J: TRBJ2-7; size: NA; V: TRBV6-5; DNA: TGTGCCATTCGAGCTCGCGCTCCCTACGAGCAGTACTTC; CDR3: CAIRARAPYEQYF
D: NA; J: TRBJ1-3; size: NA; V: TRBV2; DNA: TGTGCCAGCAGTAGATCGTTTCAGGGTTCTGGAAACACCATATATTTT; CDR3: CASSRSFQGSGNTIYF
D: NA; J: TRBJ2-1; size: NA; V: TRBV19; DNA: TGTGCCAGTAGTATTCAGGGCGGGGTCACCTACAATGAGCAGTTCTTC; CDR3: CASSIQGGVTYNEQFF
D: TRBD1; J: TRBJ2-7; size: NA; V: TRBV7-9; DNA: TGTGCCAGCAGCCCGGACAGGGGAGTCCACGAGCAGTACTTC; CDR3: CASSPDRGVHEQYF
D: TRBD2; J: TRBJ2-1; size: NA; V: TRBV5-1; DNA: TGCGCCAGCAGCTTGGTGGGGGGGAGCCAAAATGAGCAGTTCTTC; CDR3: CASSLVGGSQNEQFF
D: NA; J: TRBJ2-7; size: NA; V: TRBV14; DNA: TGTGCCAGCAGCCAAAGGGGGACGACCAACTACGAGCAGTACTTC; CDR3: CASSQRGTTNYEQYF
D: TRBD1; J: TRBJ1-1; size: NA; V: TRBV6-2/TRBV6-3; DNA: TGTGCCAGCAGCACCAAACAGGGGTGGGACACTGAAGCTTTCTTT; CDR3: CASSTKQGWDTEAFF
D: NA; J: TRBJ1-1; size: NA; V: TRBV28; DNA: TGTGCCAGCAGTTTATCCGTTCCGAACACTGAAGCTTTCTTT; CDR3: CASSLSVPNTEAFF
D: NA; J: TRBJ2-3; size: NA; V: TRBV5-1; DNA: TGCGCCAGCAGCGGGGGCGGCCAAGATACGCAGTATTTT; CDR3: CASSGGGQDTQYF
D: NA; J: TRBJ1-5; size: NA; V: TRBV2; DNA: TGTGCCAGCAGTGACTGGGGGGTGAAGCCCCAGCATTTT; CDR3: CASSDWGVKPQHF
D: TRBD1; J: TRBJ1-5; size: NA; V: TRBV30; DNA: TGTGCCTGGAGCCCCTGGGACAGAGGGGACAATCAGCCCCAGCATTTT; CDR3: CAWSPWDRGDNQPQHF
D: NA; J: TRBJ2-7; size: NA; V: TRBV19; DNA: TGTGCCAGTAGTATTGGTAGCTACGAGCAGTACTTC; CDR3: CASSIGSYEQYF
D: NA; J: TRBJ2-3; size: NA; V: TRBV4-1; DNA: TGCGCCAGCAGCCAAGTATCCCATACGACTCATACGCAGTATTTT; CDR3: CASSQVSHTTHTQYF
D: NA; J: TRBJ2-7; size: NA; V: TRBV20-1; DNA: TGCAGTGCTAGGATTGGACAGTTATTTCTCTTC; CDR3: CSARIGQLFLF
D: TRBD1; J: TRBJ1-1; size: NA; V: TRBV5-1; DNA: TGCGCCAGCAGCCCAGCTTACAGGGGATCCAACACTGAAGCTTTCTTT; CDR3: CASSPAYRGSNTEAFF
D: TRBD1; J: TRBJ1-1; size: NA; V: TRBV18; DNA: TGTGCCAGCTCACCAACAGGGGTCACTGAAGCTTTCTTT; CDR3: CASSPTGVTEAFF
D: TRBD1; J: TRBJ1-6; size: NA; V: TRBV5-1; DNA: TGCGCCAGCAGCCTTCCGACAGGGGACGTCTCACCCCTCCACTTT; CDR3: CASSLPTGDVSPLHF
D: NA; J: TRBJ2-5; size: NA; V: TRBV4-3; DNA: TGCGCCAGCAGCCAAGGGCCCTACAGGGGGGGAGAGACCCAGTACTTC; CDR3: CASSQGPYRGGETQYF
D: NA; J: TRBJ2-2; size: NA; V: TRBV18; DNA: TGTGCCAGCTCGCCTAATGACCTGGGCGGAGGCACCGGGGAGCTGTTTTTT; CDR3: CASSPNDLGGGTGELFF
D: TRBD1; J: TRBJ1-1; size: NA; V: TRBV15; DNA: TGTGCCACCACCAGGACAGGGGGCATTACTGAAGCTTTCTTT; CDR3: CATTRTGGITEAFF
D: NA; J: TRBJ2-2; size: NA; V: TRBV5-8; DNA: TGTGCCAGCAGCTTGGGCGGGAACACCGGGGAGCTGTTTTTT; CDR3: CASSLGGNTGELFF
D: NA; J: TRBJ1-4; size: NA; V: TRBV18; DNA: TGTGCCAGCTCACCCGGAGTGGTTGAAAAACTGTTTTTT; CDR3: CASSPGVVEKLFF
D: NA; J: TRBJ2-3; size: NA; V: TRBV18; DNA: TGTGCCAGCTCACCACGGCTTTCAGATACGCAGTATTTT; CDR3: CASSPRLSDTQYF
D: NA; J: TRBJ1-5; size: NA; V: TRBV6-2/TRBV6-3; DNA: TGTGCCAGCAGTTACTACCGGGGGAGGGTTGGTCTCAATCAGCCCCAGCATTTT; CDR3: CASSYYRGRVGLNQPQHF
D: NA; J: TRBJ2-6; size: NA; V: TRBV18; DNA: TGTGCCAGCTCACCCTTGACAGCCTCTGGGGCCAACGTCCTGACTTTC; CDR3: CASSPLTASGANVLTF
D: TRBD1; J: TRBJ1-1; size: NA; V: TRBV7-2; DNA: TGTGCCAGCAGCCCAGACAGGGGAGGGGCTGAAGCTTTCTTT; CDR3: CASSPDRGGAEAFF
D: TRBD1; J: TRBJ1-2; size: NA; V: TRBV9; DNA: TGTGCCAGCAGCGCGCCACGATACAACAAAGGACAGGGTAACAATGGCTACACCTTC; CDR3: CASSAPRYNKGQGNNGYTF
D: NA; J: TRBJ2-4; size: NA; V: TRBV12-3/TRBV12-4; DNA: TGTGCCAGCAGTTTAGAGGGGAACATTCAGTACTTC; CDR3: CASSLEGNIQYF
D: TRBD1; J: TRBJ1-2; size: NA; V: TRBV12-5; DNA: TGTGCTAGTGGGTACAACCGGGACAGGGGGGATGGTGGCTACACCTTC; CDR3: CASGYNRDRGDGGYTF
D: TRBD2; J: TRBJ2-2; size: once; V: TRBV4-1; DNA: TGCGCCAGCAGCCTGCTAGCGGGCCCAGGGTTACGGGAGGGGCTGTTTTTT; CDR3: CASSLLAGPGLREGLFF
D: NA; J: TRBJ1-1; size: NA; V: TRBV30; DNA: TGTGCCTGGAGGAGGTTCCTCATTGCCTCGGACTCCGGGAGAAACACTGAAGCTTTCTTT; CDR3: CAWRRFLIASDSGRNTEAFF
D: NA; J: TRBJ1-3; size: few; V: TRBV6-6; DNA: TGTGCCAGCAGTCAATTCGGAGGGGGGGACTCTGGAAACACCATATATTTT; CDR3: CASSQFGGGDSGNTIYF
D: NA; J: TRBJ1-2; size: once; V: TRBV5-6; DNA: TGTGCCAGCAGCTTGTGGCCCGGCAGGATAAAAGCTAACTATGGCTACACCTTC; CDR3: CASSLWPGRIKANYGYTF
D: TRBD2; J: TRBJ2-5; size: NA; V: TRBV29-1; DNA: TGCAGCGTTGCACTTCCGGGACTAGTAGAGACCCAGTACTTC; CDR3: CSVALPGLVETQYF
D: NA; J: TRBJ1-2; size: NA; V: TRBV4-3; DNA: TGCGCCAGCAGCCAAGGAACAGGTTCTATGGATGGCTACACCTTC; CDR3: CASSQGTGSMDGYTF
D: NA; J: TRBJ2-2; size: NA; V: TRBV18; DNA: TGTGCCAGCTCACCACGAGTACAGCTGAACACCGGGGAGCTGTTTTTT; CDR3: CASSPRVQLNTGELFF
D: NA; J: TRBJ1-1; size: NA; V: TRBV7-2; DNA: TGTGCCAGCAGCCAAACAGCGGGGGTCACTGAAGCTTTCTTT; CDR3: CASSQTAGVTEAFF
D: NA; J: TRBJ2-2; size: NA; V: TRBV5-1; DNA: TGCGCCAGCAGCCTCCGAGGAGCGACGGTGGGCACCGGGGAGCTGTTTTTT; CDR3: CASSLRGATVGTGELFF
D: TRBD1; J: TRBJ1-2; size: NA; V: TRBV18; DNA: TGTGCCAGCTCACCATCAGACAGGGGGACCGGCTACACCTTC; CDR3: CASSPSDRGTGYTF
D: NA; J: TRBJ2-5; size: NA; V: TRBV6-5; DNA: TGTGCCAGCATAAGACAGATCCAAGAGACCCAGTACTTC; CDR3: CASIRQIQETQYF
D: TRBD1; J: TRBJ1-4; size: NA; V: TRBV9; DNA: TGTGCCAGCAGCGTCCCTGTGACGACAGGGGAGGAAAAACTGTTTTTT; CDR3: CASSVPVTTGEEKLFF
D: NA; J: TRBJ1-3; size: NA; V: TRBV27; DNA: TGTGCCAGCAGTTACCGGTTCCCGCCGTCTGGAAACACCATATATTTT; CDR3: CASSYRFPPSGNTIYF
D: NA; J: TRBJ1-1; size: few; V: TRBV18; DNA: TGTGCCAGCTCACCAAGTCAGGCAACCACTGAAGCTTTCTTT; CDR3: CASSPSQATTEAFF
D: NA; J: TRBJ2-3; size: NA; V: TRBV3-1/TRBV3-2; DNA: TGTGCCAGCAGCCAAATTAGCGGTAGCACAGATACGCAGTATTTT; CDR3: CASSQISGSTDTQYF
D: NA; J: TRBJ1-1; size: NA; V: TRBV2; DNA: TGTGCCAGCAGTGACCAGCGGCTGAACACTGAAGCTTTCTTT; CDR3: CASSDQRLNTEAFF
D: NA; J: TRBJ1-1; size: NA; V: TRBV7-2; DNA: TGTGCCAGCTTACAGGGAGATGAGAACACTGAAGCTTTCTTT; CDR3: CASLQGDENTEAFF
D: TRBD2; J: TRBJ2-2; size: NA; V: TRBV7-2; DNA: TGTGCCAGCAGCTCCCTAGCGGGGGGGCCCGGGGAGCTGTTTTTT; CDR3: CASSSLAGGPGELFF